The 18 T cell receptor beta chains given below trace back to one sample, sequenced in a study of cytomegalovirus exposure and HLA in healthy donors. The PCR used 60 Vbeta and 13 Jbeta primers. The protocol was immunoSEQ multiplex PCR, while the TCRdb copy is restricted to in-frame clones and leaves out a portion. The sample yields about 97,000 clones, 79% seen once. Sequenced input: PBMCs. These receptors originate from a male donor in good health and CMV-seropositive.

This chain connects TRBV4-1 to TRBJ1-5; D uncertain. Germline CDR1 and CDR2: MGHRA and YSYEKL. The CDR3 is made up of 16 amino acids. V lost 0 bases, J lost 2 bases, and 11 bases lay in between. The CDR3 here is CASSQDAGLGNQPQHF. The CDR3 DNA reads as TGCGCCAGCAGCCAAGATGCCGGGTTGGGCAATCAGCCCCAGCATTTT.

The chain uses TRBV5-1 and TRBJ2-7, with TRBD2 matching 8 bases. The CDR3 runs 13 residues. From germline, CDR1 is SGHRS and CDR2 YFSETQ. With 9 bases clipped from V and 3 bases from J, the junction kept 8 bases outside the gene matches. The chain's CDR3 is CATRTGGGYEQYF. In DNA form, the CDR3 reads TGCGCCACCCGAACGGGGGGGGGCTACGAGCAGTACTTC.

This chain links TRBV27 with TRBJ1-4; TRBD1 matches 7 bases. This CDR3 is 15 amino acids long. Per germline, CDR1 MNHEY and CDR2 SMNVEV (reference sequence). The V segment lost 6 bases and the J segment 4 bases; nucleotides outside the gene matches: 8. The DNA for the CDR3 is TGTGCCAGCAGGACGGGCCGGGACAGTAATGAAAAACTGTTTTTT. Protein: CASRTGRDSNEKLFF.

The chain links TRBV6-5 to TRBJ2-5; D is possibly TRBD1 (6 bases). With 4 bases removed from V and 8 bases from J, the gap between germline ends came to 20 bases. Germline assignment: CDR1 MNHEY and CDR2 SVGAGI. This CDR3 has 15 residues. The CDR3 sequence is CASSFAGVYSRTQYF. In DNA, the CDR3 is TGTGCCAGCAGTTTCGCAGGGGTGTATTCGAGAACCCAGTACTTC.

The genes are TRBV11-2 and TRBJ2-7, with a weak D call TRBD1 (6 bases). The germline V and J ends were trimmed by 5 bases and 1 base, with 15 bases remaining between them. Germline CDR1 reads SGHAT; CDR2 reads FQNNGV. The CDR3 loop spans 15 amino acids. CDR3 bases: TGTGCCAGCAGCCCGACCCGGACAGCTTCCTACGAGCAGTACTTC. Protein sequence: CASSPTRTASYEQYF.

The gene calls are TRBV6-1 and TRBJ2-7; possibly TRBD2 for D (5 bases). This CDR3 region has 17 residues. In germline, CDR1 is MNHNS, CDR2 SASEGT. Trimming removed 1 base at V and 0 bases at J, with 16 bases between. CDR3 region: CASSEEGVGKSSYEQYF. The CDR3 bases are TGTGCCAGCAGTGAAGAGGGAGTGGGGAAAAGCTCCTACGAGCAGTACTTC.

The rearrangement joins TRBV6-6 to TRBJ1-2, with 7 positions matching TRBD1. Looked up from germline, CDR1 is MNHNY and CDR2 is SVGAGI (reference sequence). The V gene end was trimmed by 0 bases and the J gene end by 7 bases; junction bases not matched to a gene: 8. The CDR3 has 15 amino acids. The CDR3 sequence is CASSYSQAGGGGYTF. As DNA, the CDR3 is TGTGCCAGCAGTTACTCACAGGCAGGGGGTGGTGGCTACACCTTC.

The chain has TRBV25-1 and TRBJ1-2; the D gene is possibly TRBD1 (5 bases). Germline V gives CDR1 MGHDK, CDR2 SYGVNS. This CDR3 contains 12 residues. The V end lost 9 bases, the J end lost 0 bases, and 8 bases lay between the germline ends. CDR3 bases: TGTGCCAGTCGGACATCTAACTATGGCTACACCTTC. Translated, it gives CASRTSNYGYTF.

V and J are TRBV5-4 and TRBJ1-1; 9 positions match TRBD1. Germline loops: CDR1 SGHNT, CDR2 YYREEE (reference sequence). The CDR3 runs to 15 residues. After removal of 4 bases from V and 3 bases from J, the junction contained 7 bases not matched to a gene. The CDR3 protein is CASSPGQGQHTEAFF. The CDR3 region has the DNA TGTGCCAGCAGCCCGGGACAGGGTCAGCACACTGAAGCTTTCTTT.

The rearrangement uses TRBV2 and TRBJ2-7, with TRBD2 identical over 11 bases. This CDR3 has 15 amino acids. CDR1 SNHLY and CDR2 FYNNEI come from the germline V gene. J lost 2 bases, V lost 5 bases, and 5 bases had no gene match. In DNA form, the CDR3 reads TGTGCCAGCAGTCAGACTAGCGGGGAGACCTACGAGCAGTACTTC. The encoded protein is CASSQTSGETYEQYF.

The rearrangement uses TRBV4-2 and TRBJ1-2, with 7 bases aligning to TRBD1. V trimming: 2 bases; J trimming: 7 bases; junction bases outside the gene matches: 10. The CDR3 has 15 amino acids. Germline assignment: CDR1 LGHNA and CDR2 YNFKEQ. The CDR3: CASSQSPQGDGGYTF. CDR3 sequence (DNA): TGTGCCAGCAGCCAATCCCCCCAGGGGGACGGTGGCTACACCTTC.

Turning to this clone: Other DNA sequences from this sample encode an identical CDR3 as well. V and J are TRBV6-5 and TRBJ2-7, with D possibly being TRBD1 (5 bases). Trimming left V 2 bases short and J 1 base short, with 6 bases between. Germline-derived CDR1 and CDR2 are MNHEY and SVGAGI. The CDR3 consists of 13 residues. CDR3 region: CASSYRQSYEQYF. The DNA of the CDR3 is TGTGCCAGCAGTTACCGACAGTCCTACGAGCAGTACTTC.

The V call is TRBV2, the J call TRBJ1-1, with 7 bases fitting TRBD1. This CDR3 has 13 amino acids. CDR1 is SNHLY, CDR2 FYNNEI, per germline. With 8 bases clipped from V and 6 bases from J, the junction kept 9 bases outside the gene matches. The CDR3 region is CASLPMRGPEAFF. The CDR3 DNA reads TGTGCCAGCCTCCCCATGAGGGGGCCTGAAGCTTTCTTT.

The CDR3 spells CASNTGGSGNTEAFF. The CDR3 bases are TGCGCCAGCAACACAGGGGGTAGTGGGAACACTGAAGCTTTCTTT. This chain joins TRBV4-1 and TRBJ1-1; 8 bases agree with TRBD1. Germline V gives CDR1 MGHRA, CDR2 YSYEKL. Trimming removed 7 bases from V and 1 base from J; junction bases left unmatched: 8. The CDR3 loop spans 15 amino acids.

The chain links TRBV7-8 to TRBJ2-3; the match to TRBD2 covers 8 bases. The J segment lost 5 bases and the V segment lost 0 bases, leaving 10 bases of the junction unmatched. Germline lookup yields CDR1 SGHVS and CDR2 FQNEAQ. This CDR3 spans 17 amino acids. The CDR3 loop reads CASSLAQSGGVVDTQYF. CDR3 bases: TGTGCCAGCAGCTTAGCGCAAAGCGGGGGAGTGGTAGATACGCAGTATTTT.

DNA of the CDR3: TGCGCCAGCAGCGGAGGACCTACAGGGGGCTATGGCTACACCTTC. Translation gives CASSGGPTGGYGYTF. The V call is TRBV5-1, the J call TRBJ1-2; 8 positions match TRBD1. The CDR3 contains 15 residues. The germline V gene encodes CDR1 SGHRS and CDR2 YFSETQ. Trimming cost V 4 bases and J 4 bases; bases outside gene matches: 9.

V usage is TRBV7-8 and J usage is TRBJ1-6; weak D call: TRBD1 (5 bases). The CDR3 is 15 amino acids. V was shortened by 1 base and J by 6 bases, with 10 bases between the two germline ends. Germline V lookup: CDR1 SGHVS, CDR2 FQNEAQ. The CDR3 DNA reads TGTGCCAGCAGCTTAGACCCCGGGGGTAATTCACCCCTCCACTTT. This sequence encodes CASSLDPGGNSPLHF. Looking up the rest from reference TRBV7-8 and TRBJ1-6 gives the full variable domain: GAGVSQSPRYKVAKRGQDVALRCDPISGHVSLFWYQQALGQGPEFLTYFQNEAQLDKSGLPSDRFFAERPEGSVSTLKIQRTQQEDSAVYLCASSLDPGGNSPLHFGNGTRLTVT.

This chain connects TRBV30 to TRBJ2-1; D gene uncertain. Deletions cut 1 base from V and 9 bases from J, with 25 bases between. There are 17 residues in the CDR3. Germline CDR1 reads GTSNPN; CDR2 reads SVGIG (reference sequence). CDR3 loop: CAWSALRPLTLLTEQFF. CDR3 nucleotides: TGTGCCTGGAGTGCCCTTCGTCCCTTAACCCTTCTAACTGAGCAGTTCTTC. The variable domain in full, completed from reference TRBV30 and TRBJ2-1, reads SQTIHQWPATLVQPVGSPLSLECTVEGTSNPNLYWYRQAAGRGLQLLFYSVGIGQISSEVPQNLSASRPQDRQFILSSKKLLLSDSGFYLCAWSALRPLTLLTEQFFGPGTRLTVL.